This TCR beta chain is drawn from a study of graft-versus-host responses after intestinal transplantation. Across the whole study: Once they had received anti-thymocyte globulin induction, all recipients took tacrolimus and steroids for roughly three years.

Clones were read by immunoSEQ multiplex PCR, and TCRdb kept only the in-frame ones, dropping some. The sample carries about 85,000 clones, approximately 90% recorded once. Findings and caveats of the study: With peak circulating GvH clone levels came an association with early post-transplant HvG declines. Investigators detected GvH clones in recipient marrow, with some emerging earlier in ileum or blood.

Remarks on this clone: Its antigen is unknown.

Germline values: CDR1 MGHRA, CDR2 YSYEKL. V was clipped by 3 bases and J by 0 bases, with 8 bases between them. This CDR3 comprises 14 residues. This sequence joins TRBV4-1 and TRBJ1-1, with a possible D match to TRBD1 (6 bases). This sequence originates from a human donor who was the organ donor for an intestinal transplant. The material sequenced was unstimulated CD8+ T cells sorted from spleen or lymph node cells, taken before transplant. The CDR3 DNA reads as TGCGCCAGCAGCCATGGGACATTGAACACTGAAGCTTTCTTT. It encodes CASSHGTLNTEAFF.